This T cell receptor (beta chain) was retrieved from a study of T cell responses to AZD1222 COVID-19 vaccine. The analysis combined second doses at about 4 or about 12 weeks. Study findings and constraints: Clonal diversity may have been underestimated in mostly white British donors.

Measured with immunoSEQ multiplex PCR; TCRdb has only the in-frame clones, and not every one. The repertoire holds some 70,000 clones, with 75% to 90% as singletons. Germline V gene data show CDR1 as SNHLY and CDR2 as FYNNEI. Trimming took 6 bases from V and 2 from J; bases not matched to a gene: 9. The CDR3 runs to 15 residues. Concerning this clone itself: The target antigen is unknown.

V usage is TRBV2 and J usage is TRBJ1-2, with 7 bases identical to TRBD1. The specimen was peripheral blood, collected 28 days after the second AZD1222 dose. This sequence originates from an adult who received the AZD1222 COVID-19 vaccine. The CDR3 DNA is TGTGCCAGCAGAGTTGACAGGGAAGGGAACTATGGCTACACCTTC. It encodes CASRVDREGNYGYTF.